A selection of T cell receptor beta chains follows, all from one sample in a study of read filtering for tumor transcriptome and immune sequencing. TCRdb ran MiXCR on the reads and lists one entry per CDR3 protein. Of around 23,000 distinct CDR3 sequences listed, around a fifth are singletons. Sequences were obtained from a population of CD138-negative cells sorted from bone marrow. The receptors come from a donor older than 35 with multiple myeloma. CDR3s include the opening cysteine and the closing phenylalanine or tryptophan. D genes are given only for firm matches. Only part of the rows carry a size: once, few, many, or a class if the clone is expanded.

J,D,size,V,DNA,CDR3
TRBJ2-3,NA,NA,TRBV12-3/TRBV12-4,TGTGCCAGCACCTTGACGGGGACAGATACGCAGTATTTT,CASTLTGTDTQYF
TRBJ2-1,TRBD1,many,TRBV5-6,TGTGCCAGCAGGCCCGGGACAGGGCTCAATGAGCAGTTCTTC,CASRPGTGLNEQFF
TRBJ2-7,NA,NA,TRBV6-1,TGTGCCAGCAGTGAAGCTACTGGGGAGCAGTACTTC,CASSEATGEQYF
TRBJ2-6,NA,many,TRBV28,TGTGCCAGCAGTTCACAGGGCTCTGGGGCCAACGTCCTGACTTTC,CASSSQGSGANVLTF
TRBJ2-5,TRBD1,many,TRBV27,TGTGCCAGCACCACCCTGGGACAGGGGAAGAGAGAGACCCAGTACTTC,CASTTLGQGKRETQYF
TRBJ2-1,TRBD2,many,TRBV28,TGTGCCAGCAGCCCTCAGCGGGGCTCCTACAATGAGCAGTTCTTC,CASSPQRGSYNEQFF
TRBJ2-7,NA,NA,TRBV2,TGTGCCAGCCGCGGGGACGCCTACGAGCAGTACTTC,CASRGDAYEQYF
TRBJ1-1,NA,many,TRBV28,TGTGCCAGCAGTGGGCGGTTGAACACTGAAGCTTTCTTT,CASSGRLNTEAFF
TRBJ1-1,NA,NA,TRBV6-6,TGTGCCAGCAGTTACTCGGGAGTGAACACTGAAGCTTTCTTT,CASSYSGVNTEAFF
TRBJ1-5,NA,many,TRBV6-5,TGTGCCAGCAGTCGAGAAGAACAGCCCCAGCATTTT,CASSREEQPQHF
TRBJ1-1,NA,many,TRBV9,TGTGCCAGCAGCGGCGCTACTATGAACACTGAAGCTTTCTTT,CASSGATMNTEAFF
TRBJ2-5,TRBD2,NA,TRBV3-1,TGTGCCAGCAGCCCCCGGTCTAGCGGGGGGGGAGAGACCCAGTACTTC,CASSPRSSGGGETQYF
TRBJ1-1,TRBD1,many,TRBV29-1,TGCAGCGTGGAAAAGACAGGGCATGAAGCTTTCTTT,CSVEKTGHEAFF
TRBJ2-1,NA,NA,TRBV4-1,TGCGCCAGCAGCCAAGGGTTGAGCTCCTACAATGGGCAGTTCTTC,CASSQGLSSYNGQFF
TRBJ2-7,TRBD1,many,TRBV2,TGTGCCAGCAGCGGACAGGGGATAGGCGAGCAGTACTTC,CASSGQGIGEQYF
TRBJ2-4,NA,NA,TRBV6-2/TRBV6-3,TGTGCCAGCAGTTATTCATCTGACAGGATTCAGTACTTC,CASSYSSDRIQYF